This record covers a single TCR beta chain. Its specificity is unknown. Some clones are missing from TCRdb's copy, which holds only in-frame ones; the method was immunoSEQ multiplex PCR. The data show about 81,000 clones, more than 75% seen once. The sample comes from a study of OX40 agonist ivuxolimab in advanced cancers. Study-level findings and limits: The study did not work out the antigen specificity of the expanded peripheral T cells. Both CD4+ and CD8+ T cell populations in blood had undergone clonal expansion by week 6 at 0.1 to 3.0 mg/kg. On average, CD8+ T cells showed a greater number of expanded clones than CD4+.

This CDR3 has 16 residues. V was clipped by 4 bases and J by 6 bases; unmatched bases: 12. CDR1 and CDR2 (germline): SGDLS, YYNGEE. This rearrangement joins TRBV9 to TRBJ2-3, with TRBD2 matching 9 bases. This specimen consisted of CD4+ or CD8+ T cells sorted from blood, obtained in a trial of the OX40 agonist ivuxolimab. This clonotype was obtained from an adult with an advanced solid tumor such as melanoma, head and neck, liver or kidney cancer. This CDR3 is CASSPRGGFPLDTQYF. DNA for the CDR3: TGTGCCAGCAGCCCGCGGGGGGGGTTTCCACTCGATACGCAGTATTTT.